What follows are 28 T cell receptor beta chains derived from one specimen sequenced in a study of blood T cell repertoires in COVID-19. Clones were read by immunoSEQ multiplex PCR, and TCRdb kept only the in-frame ones, dropping some. The data contain fewer than 300,000 clones, more than 75% of them singletons. Specimen: peripheral blood. The receptors come from a woman aged 40 to 50 who had recovered from COVID-19.

The chain couples TRBV6-1 to TRBJ1-4; 9 bases fit TRBD1. Trimming cost V 2 bases and J 10 bases; bases outside gene matches: 14. This CDR3 comprises 17 residues. Per germline, CDR1 MNHNS and CDR2 SASEGT. CDR3 protein: CASSEKSGGTGRVKLFF. The DNA for the CDR3 is TGTGCCAGCAGTGAAAAAAGTGGGGGGACAGGGCGAGTAAAACTGTTTTTT.

This clone was counted a few times. V and J are TRBV7-6 and TRBJ1-3, with D tentatively TRBD1 (6 bases). The CDR3 has 17 amino acids. V was shortened by 1 base and J by 3 bases, with 16 bases between the two germline ends. CDR1 and CDR2 (germline): SGHVS, FNYEAQ. In DNA, the CDR3 is TGTGCCAGCAGCTTAGGAGCGGGAGGGGGAAGTGGAAACACCATATATTTT. Its protein product is CASSLGAGGGSGNTIYF.

The chain combines TRBV6-5 with TRBJ1-1, with D tentatively TRBD1 (6 bases). Germline V gene data show CDR1 as MNHEY and CDR2 as SVGAGI. V dropped 5 bases and J dropped 6 bases, with 13 bases sitting between them. The CDR3 covers 13 residues. The CDR3: CASSTRGDSEAFF. The CDR3 nucleotides are TGTGCCAGCAGTACCAGGGGTGACTCTGAAGCTTTCTTT.

The chain recombines TRBV6-2 or TRBV6-3 with TRBJ2-7, with D uncertain. Trimming pared 5 bases from V and 2 bases from J, leaving 10 bases between. Germline V gene sequence: CDR1 MNHEY, CDR2 SVGEGT. The length of the CDR3 is 13 residues. The CDR3 bases are TGTGCCAGCAGTGGGCAGTCGGCCTACGAGCAGTACTTC. It codes for CASSGQSAYEQYF.

The chain employs TRBV11-3 and TRBJ2-1, with 7 bases identical to TRBD2. Looked up from germline, CDR1 is SGHNT and CDR2 is YENEEA. This CDR3 is 12 amino acids long. Trimming cost V 6 bases and J 7 bases; bases outside gene matches: 3. As DNA, the CDR3 is TGTGCCAGCAGAACGGGAGGTAATGAGCAGTTCTTC. It is translated as CASRTGGNEQFF.

This rearrangement joins TRBV19 to TRBJ2-5; D unresolved. The V gene lost 6 bases and the J gene lost 2 bases, with 22 bases spanning the gap. The CDR3 is 17 residues long. Germline V gives CDR1 LNHDA, CDR2 SQIVND (reference sequence). Here the CDR3 reads CASSLRHSQNVQETQYF. The DNA for the CDR3 is TGTGCCAGTAGCCTCCGACACTCCCAAAACGTTCAAGAGACCCAGTACTTC.

This clone has only one observation. CDR3 amino acids: CASSPTVGGYNSPLHF. Here the CDR3 DNA reads TGTGCCAGCAGCCCCACGGTTGGGGGGTATAATTCACCCCTCCACTTT. V is TRBV7-2 and J is TRBJ1-6; tentatively, D is TRBD1 (5 bases). The CDR3 length is 16 residues. The germline gives CDR1 SGHTA, CDR2 FQGNSA. Trimming removed 5 bases at V and 4 bases at J, with 15 bases between.

The chain carries TRBV12-5 and TRBJ1-5; perhaps TRBD1 as D (5 bases). The CDR3 spans 13 residues. The V end was cut by 1 base, the J end by 6 bases, with 7 bases between. CDR1 and CDR2 (germline): LGHNT, FRNRAP. The CDR3: CASGLGGGQPQHF. Here the CDR3 DNA reads TGTGCTAGTGGTTTGGGGGGGGGTCAGCCCCAGCATTTT.

This clone was recorded once. The chain has TRBV11-2 and TRBJ2-3, with a weak D call TRBD2 (5 bases). The CDR3 runs to 13 residues. Germline V gene sequence: CDR1 SGHAT, CDR2 FQNNGV. V was shortened by 5 bases and J by 11 bases, with 17 bases between the two germline ends. The CDR3 is CASSQAVRRVQYF. DNA for the CDR3: TGTGCCAGCAGCCAAGCGGTCCGACGCGTGCAGTATTTT.

The rearrangement joins TRBV30 to TRBJ2-1; 7 bases align to TRBD2. V shed 3 bases and J 10 bases; nucleotides not matched to a gene: 6. This CDR3 comprises 12 residues. Germline loops: CDR1 GTSNPN, CDR2 SVGIG (reference sequence). CDR3 loop: CAWRGAGGEQFF. The CDR3 region has the DNA TGTGCCTGGAGAGGGGCCGGGGGGGAGCAGTTCTTC.

The gene calls are TRBV13 and TRBJ2-1, with D possibly matching TRBD2 (6 bases). Deletions cut 3 bases from V and 0 bases from J, with 12 bases between. Germline V gene sequence: CDR1 PRHDT, CDR2 FYEKMQ (reference sequence). The CDR3 consists of 16 residues. CDR3 nucleotide sequence: TGTGCCAGCAGCTTCTTCGGCGGGGACTCCTACAATGAGCAGTTCTTC. Translation: CASSFFGGDSYNEQFF.

V gene TRBV11-3 combines with J gene TRBJ2-2; 7 nucleotides line up with TRBD2. Germline V lookup: CDR1 SGHNT, CDR2 YENEEA. The CDR3 totals 16 residues. The trim removed 6 bases at V and 2 bases at J, leaving 9 bases unmatched. In DNA, the CDR3 is TGTGCCAGCAGACTCAGCGGGACCGCCAACACCGGGGAGCTGTTTTTT. This gives the protein CASRLSGTANTGELFF.

This sequence joins TRBV25-1 and TRBJ2-1, with D uncertain. Per germline, CDR1 MGHDK and CDR2 SYGVNS. The V end lost 2 bases, the J end lost 0 bases, and 8 bases lay between the germline ends. CDR3 length equals 15 residues. DNA of the CDR3: TGTGCCAGCAGTGAACGGGTTTTCTCCTACAATGAGCAGTTCTTC. The encoded protein is CASSERVFSYNEQFF.

The chain combines TRBV11-2 with TRBJ1-1; TRBD1 matches at 8 bases. With 1 base clipped from V and 10 bases from J, the junction kept 5 bases outside the gene matches. The germline V gene has CDR1 SGHAT and CDR2 FQNNGV. The CDR3 length is 13 residues. CDR3 DNA: TGTGCCAGCAGCTTAGTGGTTGACAGGGGAGCTTTCTTT. As protein: CASSLVVDRGAFF.

This chain connects TRBV7-8 to TRBJ2-5; 8 bases map to TRBD1. Trimming at V came to 3 bases and at J to 7 bases, leaving 7 bases not matched to a gene. The CDR3 extends over 14 amino acids. Germline-derived CDR1 and CDR2 are SGHVS and FQNEAQ. The DNA for the CDR3 is TGTGCCAGCAGCTTTCGGCAGGGGGCCGTGACCCAGTACTTC. Amino acid sequence: CASSFRQGAVTQYF. Drawing the rest from reference TRBV7-8 and TRBJ2-5, the complete variable domain is GAGVSQSPRYKVAKRGQDVALRCDPISGHVSLFWYQQALGQGPEFLTYFQNEAQLDKSGLPSDRFFAERPEGSVSTLKIQRTQQEDSAVYLCASSFRQGAVTQYFGPGTRLLVL.

The chain links TRBV30 to TRBJ1-6; unclear D gene. The CDR3 spans 14 residues. Germline values: CDR1 GTSNPN, CDR2 SVGIG (reference sequence). The ends were cut back, 1 base at V and 2 bases at J, with 6 bases in the middle. The CDR3 bases are TGTGCCTGGAGTGGCGGCGCCTATAATTCACCCCTCCACTTT. Translated, it gives CAWSGGAYNSPLHF.

The gene calls are TRBV9 and TRBJ2-3; TRBD2 matches at 7 bases. The germline gives CDR1 SGDLS, CDR2 YYNGEE. Unmatched junction bases numbered 19, after V lost 3 bases and J lost 6 bases. The CDR3 has 18 residues. CDR3 protein: CASSEGWGLSGNSDTQYF. CDR3 in DNA: TGTGCCAGCAGCGAGGGGTGGGGCTTGAGCGGGAATAGTGATACGCAGTATTTT. Full variable domain (outside the CDR3, taken from reference TRBV9 and TRBJ2-3): DSGVTQTPKHLITATGQRVTLRCSPRSGDLSVYWYQQSLDQGLQFLIQYYNGEERAKGNILERFSAQQFPDLHSELNLSSLELGDSALYFCASSEGWGLSGNSDTQYFGPGTRLTVL.

V is TRBV5-5 and J is TRBJ2-7; D possibly corresponds to TRBD1 (6 bases). Germline CDR1 and CDR2: SGHKS and YYEKEE (reference sequence). Trimming took 4 bases from V and 4 from J, leaving 18 bases between them. The CDR3 extends over 15 amino acids. CDR3 nucleotides: TGTGCCAGCAGCCCCGGTGGGGGCAGGGAGTACGAGCAGTACTTC. It specifies CASSPGGGREYEQYF.

The CDR3 region is CASSLARAYEQYV. The CDR3 DNA reads as TGCGCCAGCAGCTTGGCGCGAGCCTACGAGCAGTACGTC. This chain uses TRBV5-1 with TRBJ2-7; D ambiguous. Trimming left V 0 bases short and J 2 bases short, with 6 bases between. The CDR3 is made up of 13 amino acids. The V gene's germline CDR1 is SGHRS and CDR2 YFSETQ.

This chain links TRBV27 with TRBJ2-1; D is undetermined. The CDR3 runs 11 residues. Germline assignment: CDR1 MNHEY and CDR2 SMNVEV (reference sequence). Deletions cut 8 bases from V and 8 bases from J, with 10 bases between. The CDR3 nucleotides read TGTGCCAGCGTAGAATCCGATGAGCAGTTCTTC. Encoded protein: CASVESDEQFF.

This chain connects TRBV10-3 to TRBJ2-3; a possible D gene is TRBD2 (6 bases). Germline V gene sequence: CDR1 ENHRY, CDR2 SYGVKD. CDR3 length equals 13 residues. V was clipped by 6 bases and J by 1 base, with 8 bases between them. The CDR3 coding sequence is TGTGCCATCAGCCCGGGGGGCACAGATACGCAGTATTTT. It codes for CAISPGGTDTQYF.

The V gene is TRBV13, the J gene TRBJ2-3; 7 positions match TRBD2. Trimming at V came to 3 bases and at J to 5 bases, leaving 11 bases not matched to a gene. The CDR3 totals 16 residues. Germline V gene data show CDR1 as PRHDT and CDR2 as FYEKMQ (reference sequence). CDR3 bases: TGTGCCAGCAGCTTTGAGGGAGGGCCCTCGAGAGATACGCAGTATTTT. Protein product: CASSFEGGPSRDTQYF.

V and J are TRBV24-1 and TRBJ1-2; D uncertain. The ends were cut back, 0 bases at V and 4 bases at J, with 8 bases in the middle. From germline, CDR1 is KGHDR and CDR2 SFDVKD. CDR3 length: 14 amino acids. The CDR3 region has the DNA TGTGCCACCAGTGATTTGGGCCGGAGCTATGGCTACACCTTC. Its protein product is CATSDLGRSYGYTF.

As DNA, the CDR3 is TGTGCCTGGGGGGGGACAGGGAGTGAAAAACTGTTTTTT. Protein product: CAWGGTGSEKLFF. The rearrangement links TRBV30 to TRBJ1-4, with 9 bases fitting TRBD1. CDR1 is GTSNPN, CDR2 SVGIG, per germline (reference sequence). CDR3 size: 13 residues. After removal of 5 bases from V and 7 bases from J, the junction contained 5 bases not matched to a gene.

The V and J genes are TRBV18 and TRBJ1-5, with a possible D match to TRBD1 (5 bases). Trimming removed 0 bases at V and 5 bases at J, with 8 bases between. Germline V gene sequence: CDR1 KGHSH, CDR2 LQKENI. The CDR3 length is 14 residues. CDR3 loop: CASSPPGGDQPQHF. CDR3 DNA: TGTGCCAGCTCACCACCGGGGGGTGATCAGCCCCAGCATTTT.

The chain is built from TRBV5-1 and TRBJ2-7, with 7 nucleotides matching TRBD1. The V gene end was trimmed by 0 bases and the J gene end by 2 bases; junction bases not matched to a gene: 5. Per the germline V gene, CDR1 is SGHRS and CDR2 is YFSETQ. The CDR3 extends over 15 amino acids. CDR3 in DNA: TGCGCCAGCAGCTTGGTGGGGACAGCGACCTACGAGCAGTACTTC. Its protein is CASSLVGTATYEQYF.

The V call is TRBV7-3, the J call TRBJ2-2; the match to TRBD2 covers 7 bases. Trimming took 5 bases from V and 1 from J; bases not matched to a gene: 7. The CDR3 is 16 residues long. Germline V gene sequence: CDR1 SGHTA, CDR2 FQGTGA. CDR3 protein: CASSPAGLGNTGELFF. Here the CDR3 DNA reads TGTGCCAGCAGCCCGGCCGGACTAGGGAACACCGGGGAGCTGTTTTTT.

V usage is TRBV18 and J usage is TRBJ1-1; D not resolved. CDR1 is KGHSH and CDR2 is LQKENI in the germline V gene. Trimming stripped 0 bases from V and 10 bases from J, with 9 bases between. This CDR3 comprises 12 residues. CDR3 nucleotides: TGTGCCAGCTCACCACCGGTGGCAGGAGCTTTCTTT. This encodes CASSPPVAGAFF. Drawing the rest from reference TRBV18 and TRBJ1-1, the complete variable domain is NAGVMQNPRHLVRRRGQEARLRCSPMKGHSHVYWYRQLPEEGLKFMVYLQKENIIDESGMPKERFSAEFPKEGPSILRIQQVVRGDSAAYFCASSPPVAGAFFGQGTRLTVV.